Shown below are 23 T cell receptor beta chains from a single sample sequenced in a study of long-term antiretroviral therapy in people with HIV. The immunoSEQ assay was v3.0, run at survey level. Here immunoSEQ multiplex PCR was the method, and the copy in TCRdb shows in-frame clones only, minus some. The table has some 21,000 clones, roughly 84% seen once. The specimen was unsorted PBMCs, collected 0.2 years before starting antiretroviral therapy. The receptors come from a man aged 18 to 29 with HIV.

The V call is TRBV9, the J call TRBJ1-3, with D unresolved. V lost 0 bases, J lost 0 bases, and 13 bases lay in between. The CDR3 extends over 17 amino acids. Germline loops: CDR1 SGDLS, CDR2 YYNGEE. CDR3 coding DNA: TGTGCCAGCAGCGTAGTAGGGAGCCTTGGCTCTGGAAACACCATATATTTT. It yields the protein CASSVVGSLGSGNTIYF.

The chain employs TRBV6-4 and TRBJ2-3; 9 positions match TRBD2. The CDR3 extends over 15 amino acids. The trim removed 5 bases at V and 4 bases at J, leaving 7 bases unmatched. In germline, CDR1 is MRHNA, CDR2 SNTAGT. The DNA for the CDR3 is TGTGCCAGCAGTCTTAGCGGGAGAGGGGCAGATACGCAGTATTTT. Its protein is CASSLSGRGADTQYF.

The rearrangement links TRBV5-1 to TRBJ2-7; tentative D call: TRBD1 (6 bases). V was pared by 2 bases and J by 6 bases, with 18 bases between. The CDR3 consists of 15 residues. CDR1 is SGHRS, CDR2 YFSETQ, per germline. CDR3 nucleotide sequence: TGCGCCAGCAGCTTCAGGGCGGAAACAGGGCCCGAGCAGTACTTC. It codes for CASSFRAETGPEQYF.

The chain carries TRBV10-3 and TRBJ2-3; perhaps TRBD2 as D (5 bases). Germline-derived CDR1 and CDR2 are ENHRY and SYGVKD. The V end was cut by 3 bases, the J end by 0 bases, with 10 bases between. This CDR3 spans 15 amino acids. CDR3 region: CAISESGPSTDTQYF. The CDR3 DNA reads as TGTGCCATCAGTGAAAGCGGTCCTAGCACAGATACGCAGTATTTT.

The chain couples TRBV7-2 to TRBJ2-3; D assignment may be TRBD1 or TRBD2 (5 bases each). The CDR3 is 15 amino acids. V was shortened by 5 bases and J by 2 bases, with 14 bases between the two germline ends. Looked up from germline, CDR1 is SGHTA and CDR2 is FQGNSA. CDR3 in amino acids: CASSHRDPLTDTQYF. The DNA of the CDR3 is TGTGCCAGCAGCCACCGGGACCCACTCACAGATACGCAGTATTTT.

V gene TRBV30 combines with J gene TRBJ2-7; D possibly corresponds to TRBD1 (7 bases). CDR3 length: 14 residues. Per the germline V gene, CDR1 is GTSNPN and CDR2 is SVGIG (reference sequence). Trimming left V 5 bases short and J 6 bases short, with 20 bases between. CDR3 region: CAWSPGDRVGEQYF. The CDR3 region has the DNA TGTGCCTGGTCCCCGGGGGACAGAGTAGGCGAGCAGTACTTC.

The rearrangement joins TRBV6-5 to TRBJ1-5; D is unclear. Germline lookup yields CDR1 MNHEY and CDR2 SVGAGI. The germline V and J ends were trimmed by 6 bases and 4 bases, with 10 bases remaining between them. CDR3 length equals 13 residues. CDR3 DNA sequence: TGTGCCAGCAGAAGCCAAGTGAATCAGCCCCAGCATTTT. Encoded protein: CASRSQVNQPQHF.

J is TRBJ1-2 and V is TRBV5-6; no clear D. The V end was cut by 4 bases, the J end by 2 bases, with 9 bases between. CDR3 size: 13 residues. Germline CDR1 reads SGHDT; CDR2 reads YYEEEE. This CDR3 reads CASSAEGNYGYTF. In nucleotides, the CDR3 is TGTGCCAGCAGCGCCGAAGGGAACTATGGCTACACCTTC.

In this sample, this clone turned up once. The chain links TRBV27 to TRBJ2-7; 7 bases agree with TRBD1. V gave up 6 bases and J gave up 1 base; unmatched junction bases: 6. The CDR3 loop spans 14 amino acids. Germline V lookup: CDR1 MNHEY, CDR2 SMNVEV (reference sequence). In DNA form, the CDR3 reads TGTGCCAGCAGCCAAGGGGGACAGTCCTACGAGCAGTACTTC. Amino acid sequence: CASSQGGQSYEQYF.

The chain uses TRBV5-1 and TRBJ1-2; 9 bases align to TRBD1. The J segment lost 5 bases and the V segment lost 4 bases, leaving 9 bases of the junction unmatched. Germline V gene data show CDR1 as SGHRS and CDR2 as YFSETQ. The CDR3 is made up of 15 amino acids. The CDR3 bases are TGCGCCAGCAGCACGGGACAGGGCCACGCATATGGCTACACCTTC. Protein: CASSTGQGHAYGYTF.

This chain links TRBV7-3 with TRBJ2-1, with 9 positions matching TRBD2. The germline gives CDR1 SGHTA, CDR2 FQGTGA. The length of the CDR3 is 13 residues. V lost 5 bases to trimming and J lost 6 bases; unmatched junction nucleotides: 2. This CDR3 reads CASSRGGVNEQFF. CDR3 coding DNA: TGTGCCAGCAGCCGCGGGGGGGTCAATGAGCAGTTCTTC.

This chain uses TRBV6-5 with TRBJ2-3; D gene ambiguous. The CDR3 is made up of 13 amino acids. From germline, CDR1 is MNHEY and CDR2 SVGAGI. Trimming pared 0 bases from V and 4 bases from J, leaving 5 bases between. The CDR3 loop reads CASSYSGADTQYF. As DNA, the CDR3 is TGTGCCAGCAGTTACTCTGGGGCAGATACGCAGTATTTT.

This clone has only one observation. The chain uses TRBV27 and TRBJ1-1; a possible D gene is TRBD1 (5 bases). Germline V gene lookup returns CDR1 MNHEY and CDR2 SMNVEV (reference sequence). V dropped 3 bases and J dropped 2 bases, with 7 bases sitting between them. The CDR3 length is 13 residues. The CDR3 is CASSLRGNTEAFF. CDR3 DNA: TGTGCCAGCAGTTTGAGGGGTAACACTGAAGCTTTCTTT.

V is TRBV5-6 and J is TRBJ1-1; TRBD1 might be the D (5 bases). Germline V gene data show CDR1 as SGHDT and CDR2 as YYEEEE. CDR3 length: 14 amino acids. The V end was cut by 2 bases, the J end by 3 bases, with 11 bases between. The CDR3 reads CASSFWDPDTEAFF. CDR3 sequence (DNA): TGTGCCAGCAGCTTTTGGGACCCAGACACTGAAGCTTTCTTT.

This clone has only one observation. CDR3 DNA sequence: TGCGCCAGCAGCTTGAGAGGGGACCGGAACACCGGGGAGCTGTTTTTT. It specifies CASSLRGDRNTGELFF. The chain couples TRBV5-1 to TRBJ2-2, with D perhaps assigned TRBD1 or TRBD2 (5 bases each). The V end was cut by 1 base, the J end by 1 base, with 11 bases between. From germline, CDR1 is SGHRS and CDR2 YFSETQ. This CDR3 is 16 amino acids long. The full variable domain, completed using reference TRBV5-1 and TRBJ2-2, is KAGVTQTPRYLIKTRGQQVTLSCSPISGHRSVSWYQQTPGQGLQFLFEYFSETQRNKGNFPGRFSGRQFSNSRSEMNVSTLELGDSALYLCASSLRGDRNTGELFFGEGSRLTVL.

The chain combines TRBV5-6 with TRBJ1-5; no definite D call. V was shortened by 0 bases and J by 7 bases, with 11 bases between the two germline ends. This CDR3 has 14 amino acids. CDR1 is SGHDT, CDR2 YYEEEE, per germline. The CDR3 DNA reads TGTGCCAGCAGCTTGGGCGCCGGGGTCCAGCCCCAGCATTTT. Translation: CASSLGAGVQPQHF.

The V and J genes are TRBV6-5 and TRBJ1-1, with no clear D. V was trimmed by 4 bases and J by 1 base, leaving 1 base between them. Per germline, CDR1 MNHEY and CDR2 SVGAGI. The CDR3 is 11 residues long. The CDR3 loop is CASSWNTEAFF. In DNA, the CDR3 is TGTGCCAGCAGTTGGAACACTGAAGCTTTCTTT.

This clone appeared a single time. The chain employs TRBV9 and TRBJ2-7; unclear D gene. Trimming cost V 3 bases and J 7 bases, with 14 bases left between them. From germline, CDR1 is SGDLS and CDR2 YYNGEE. The CDR3 has 13 amino acids. CDR3: CASSAGALGEQYF. In DNA, the CDR3 is TGTGCCAGCAGCGCAGGTGCCCTGGGGGAGCAGTACTTC. The whole variable domain, remainder taken from reference TRBV9 and TRBJ2-7, is DSGVTQTPKHLITATGQRVTLRCSPRSGDLSVYWYQQSLDQGLQFLIQYYNGEERAKGNILERFSAQQFPDLHSELNLSSLELGDSALYFCASSAGALGEQYFGPGTRLTVT.

The V call is TRBV2, the J call TRBJ2-5, with D uncertain. CDR1 and CDR2 (germline): SNHLY, FYNNEI. V was clipped by 7 bases and J by 5 bases, with 20 bases between them. This CDR3 is built from 15 residues. CDR3 amino acids: CASTIWLTSEETQYF. In nucleotides, the CDR3 is TGTGCCAGCACTATATGGCTCACATCAGAGGAGACCCAGTACTTC.

This chain joins TRBV5-1 and TRBJ1-1; D possibly corresponds to TRBD1 (6 bases). Germline V gene lookup returns CDR1 SGHRS and CDR2 YFSETQ. This CDR3 comprises 12 residues. V was pared by 7 bases and J by 7 bases, with 14 bases between. In nucleotides, the CDR3 is TGCGCCAGCGGGTCAGGGGCCAGTGAAGCTTTCTTT. Translated, it gives CASGSGASEAFF.

This clone was counted between two and nine times. The chain recombines TRBV4-2 with TRBJ2-7; 7 bases align to TRBD1. With 3 bases clipped from V and 7 bases from J, the junction kept 12 bases outside the gene matches. In germline, CDR1 is LGHNA, CDR2 YNFKEQ. The CDR3 contains 15 residues. This CDR3 is CASSHGTEAPGEQYF. The CDR3 coding sequence is TGTGCCAGCAGCCACGGGACAGAGGCTCCGGGGGAGCAGTACTTC.

The chain has TRBV2 and TRBJ1-4; D not certain. The CDR3 loop spans 14 amino acids. Germline lookup yields CDR1 SNHLY and CDR2 FYNNEI. V shed 8 bases and J shed 0 bases, with 10 bases lying between them. The CDR3 sequence: CASDAKTTNEKLFF. The CDR3 bases are TGTGCCAGCGATGCGAAAACAACTAATGAAAAACTGTTTTTT.

V is TRBV7-2 and J is TRBJ2-3; unclear D gene. The germline V gene encodes CDR1 SGHTA and CDR2 FQGNSA. The CDR3 length is 16 residues. The V end lost 5 bases, the J end lost 0 bases, and 15 bases lay between the germline ends. The CDR3 DNA follows: TGTGCCAGCAGCGCCAACTTGGTCTTTAGCACAGATACGCAGTATTTT. Amino acid sequence: CASSANLVFSTDTQYF.